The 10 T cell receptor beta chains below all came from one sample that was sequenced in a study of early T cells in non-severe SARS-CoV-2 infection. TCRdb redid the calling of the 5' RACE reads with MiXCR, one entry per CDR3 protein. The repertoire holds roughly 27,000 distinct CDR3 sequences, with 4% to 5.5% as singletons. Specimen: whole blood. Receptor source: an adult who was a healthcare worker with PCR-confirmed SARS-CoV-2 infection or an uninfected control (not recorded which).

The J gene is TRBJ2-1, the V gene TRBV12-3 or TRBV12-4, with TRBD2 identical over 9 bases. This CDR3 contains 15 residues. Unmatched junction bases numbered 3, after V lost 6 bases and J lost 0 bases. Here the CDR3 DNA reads TGTGCCAGCAGGGGAGCGGGAGGCTCCTACAATGAGCAGTTCTTC. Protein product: CASRGAGGSYNEQFF.

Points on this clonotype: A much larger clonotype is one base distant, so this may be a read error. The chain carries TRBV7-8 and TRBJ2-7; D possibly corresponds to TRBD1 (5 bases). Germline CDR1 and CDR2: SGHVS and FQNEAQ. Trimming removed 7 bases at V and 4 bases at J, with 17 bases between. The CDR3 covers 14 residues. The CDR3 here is CASTPWGSGYEQYF. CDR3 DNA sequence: TGTGCCAGCACCCCATGGGGCAGTGGATACGAGCAGTACTTC.

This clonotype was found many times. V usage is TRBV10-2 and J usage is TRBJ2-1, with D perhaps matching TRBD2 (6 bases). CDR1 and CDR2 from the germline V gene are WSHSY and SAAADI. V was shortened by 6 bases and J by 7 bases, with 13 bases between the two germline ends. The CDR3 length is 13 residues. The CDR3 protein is CASSDREANEQFF. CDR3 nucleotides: TGCGCCAGCAGCGATAGGGAGGCGAATGAGCAGTTCTTC.

CDR3 DNA: TGTGCCAGCAGCGAGGGGAACTCTGGGGCCAACGTCCTGACTTTC. Amino acids: CASSEGNSGANVLTF. The chain is built from TRBV7-9 and TRBJ2-6; either TRBD1 or TRBD2 may fit D (5 bases each). Trimming cost V 5 bases and J 0 bases, with 8 bases left between them. The CDR3 runs 15 residues. Germline values: CDR1 SEHNR, CDR2 FQNEAQ (reference sequence).

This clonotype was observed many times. The CDR3, as DNA: TGTGCCAGCAGCCCGCCGGGACTAGCGGGGACCGGGGAGCTGTTTTTT. It yields the protein CASSPPGLAGTGELFF. The chain links TRBV11-2 to TRBJ2-2, with 13 nucleotides matching TRBD2. This CDR3 has 16 residues. V lost 5 bases, J lost 5 bases, and 5 bases stayed unmatched. CDR1 SGHAT and CDR2 FQNNGV come from the germline V gene.

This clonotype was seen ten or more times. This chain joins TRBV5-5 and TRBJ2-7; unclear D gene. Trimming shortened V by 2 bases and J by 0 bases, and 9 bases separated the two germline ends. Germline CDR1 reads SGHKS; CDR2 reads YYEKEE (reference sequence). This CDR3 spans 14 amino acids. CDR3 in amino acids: CASSLQTSSYEQYF. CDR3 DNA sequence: TGTGCCAGCAGCTTACAGACAAGCTCCTACGAGCAGTACTTC.

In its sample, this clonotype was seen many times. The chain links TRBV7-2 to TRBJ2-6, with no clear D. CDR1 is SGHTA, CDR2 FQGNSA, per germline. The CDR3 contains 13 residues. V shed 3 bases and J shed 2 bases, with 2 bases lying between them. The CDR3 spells CASSFAGANVLTF. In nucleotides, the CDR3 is TGTGCCAGCAGCTTCGCTGGGGCCAACGTCCTGACTTTC.

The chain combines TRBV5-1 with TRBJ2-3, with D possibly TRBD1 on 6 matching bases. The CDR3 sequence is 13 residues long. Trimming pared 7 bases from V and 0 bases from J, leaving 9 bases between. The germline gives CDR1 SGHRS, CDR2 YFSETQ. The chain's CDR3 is CASRTESTDTQYF. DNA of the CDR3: TGCGCCAGCCGGACAGAAAGCACAGATACGCAGTATTTT.

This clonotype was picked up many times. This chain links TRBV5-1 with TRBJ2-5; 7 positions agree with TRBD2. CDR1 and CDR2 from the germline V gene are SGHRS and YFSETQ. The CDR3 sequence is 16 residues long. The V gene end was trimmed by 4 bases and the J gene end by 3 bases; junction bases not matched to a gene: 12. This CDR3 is CASSPGRDGPKETQYF. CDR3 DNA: TGCGCCAGCAGCCCAGGGAGGGACGGACCGAAAGAGACCCAGTACTTC.

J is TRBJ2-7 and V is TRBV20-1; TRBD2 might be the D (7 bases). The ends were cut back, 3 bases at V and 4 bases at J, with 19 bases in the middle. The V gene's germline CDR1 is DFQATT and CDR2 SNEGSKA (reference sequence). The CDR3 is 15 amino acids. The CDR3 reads CSARPPGGGPYEQYF. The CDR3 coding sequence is TGCAGTGCTAGGCCCCCTGGGGGGGGGCCTTACGAGCAGTACTTC.